The 25 T cell receptor beta chains listed next were all sequenced from one sample in a study of cytomegalovirus exposure and HLA in healthy donors. Primers: 60 Vbeta forward and 13 Jbeta reverse. The data were produced by immunoSEQ multiplex PCR, yet TCRdb's version contains in-frame clones alone and is incomplete. The sample yields around 200,000 clones, about 85% seen once. Sequenced: PBMCs. These receptors were obtained from a woman in her forties or fifties in good health and CMV-seropositive.

The chain uses TRBV7-9 and TRBJ1-5; D not resolved. This CDR3 comprises 12 residues. The V gene lost 1 base and the J gene lost 12 bases, with 10 bases spanning the gap. The V gene's germline CDR1 is SEHNR and CDR2 FQNEAQ (reference sequence). The CDR3 DNA sequence: TGTGCCAGCAGCTTAGACGGGAGGGTCCAGCATTTT. Its protein is CASSLDGRVQHF. Drawing the rest from reference TRBV7-9 and TRBJ1-5, the complete variable domain is DTGVSQNPRHKITKRGQNVTFRCDPISEHNRLYWYRQTLGQGPEFLTYFQNEAQLEKSRLLSDRFSAERPKGSFSTLEIQRTEQGDSAMYLCASSLDGRVQHFGDGTRLSIL.

The rearrangement uses TRBV25-1 and TRBJ2-1; tentative D call: TRBD2 (6 bases). Trimming shortened V by 10 bases and J by 8 bases, and 15 bases separated the two germline ends. Per the germline V gene, CDR1 is MGHDK and CDR2 is SYGVNS. CDR3 length: 12 residues. The chain's CDR3 is CATQGLPDEQFF. CDR3 coding DNA: TGTGCCACCCAGGGACTCCCGGATGAGCAGTTCTTC.

This chain connects TRBV11-2 to TRBJ2-3; D might be TRBD2 (5 bases). Trimming cost V 10 bases and J 2 bases, with 13 bases left between them. The germline V gene encodes CDR1 SGHAT and CDR2 FQNNGV. The CDR3 spans 13 residues. This chain's CDR3 is CANAARATDTQYF. As DNA, the CDR3 is TGTGCCAACGCCGCGAGGGCCACAGATACGCAGTATTTT.

The V call is TRBV28, the J call TRBJ1-2, with 8 bases lining up with TRBD1. The CDR3 runs 15 residues. Looked up from germline, CDR1 is MDHEN and CDR2 is SYDVKM. The V and J ends lost 1 base and 8 bases, in that order; junction bases with no gene match: 9. The CDR3 DNA is TGTGCCAGCAGTTTATACGGGCAGGGGGCGCGGGGCTACACCTTC. Protein sequence: CASSLYGQGARGYTF.

This chain uses TRBV9 with TRBJ1-1; D is uncertain. Trimming shortened V by 3 bases and J by 2 bases, and 8 bases separated the two germline ends. This CDR3 region has 13 residues. Germline-derived CDR1 and CDR2 are SGDLS and YYNGEE. The CDR3 bases are TGTGCCAGCAGCGGGCCCTTTAACACTGAAGCTTTCTTT. Translated, it gives CASSGPFNTEAFF.

V gene TRBV12-5 combines with J gene TRBJ2-3, with 11 bases that match TRBD1. V shed 7 bases and J 2 bases; nucleotides not matched to a gene: 5. CDR1 is LGHNT, CDR2 FRNRAP, per germline. This CDR3 has 15 residues. The CDR3 loop is CASAWDRGSTDTQYF. In DNA form, the CDR3 reads TGTGCTAGTGCCTGGGACAGGGGGTCCACAGATACGCAGTATTTT.

The V gene is TRBV6-5, the J gene TRBJ2-1; TRBD2 matches 12 bases. Germline CDR1 reads MNHEY; CDR2 reads SVGAGI. The J segment lost 8 bases and the V segment lost 6 bases, leaving 8 bases of the junction unmatched. The CDR3 runs 15 residues. In DNA, the CDR3 is TGTGCCAGCAGGCTAGGACTAGCGGGGACTTATGAGCAGTTCTTC. It translates to CASRLGLAGTYEQFF.

The V and J genes are TRBV4-1 and TRBJ1-4; 8 bases match TRBD1. Germline CDR1 reads MGHRA; CDR2 reads YSYEKL. This CDR3 has 16 amino acids. The ends lost 4 bases at V and 4 bases at J; junction bases unmatched: 8. For the CDR3, the DNA is TGCGCCAGCAGCCTATATCGGACAGGGAGTAATGAAAAACTGTTTTTT. It translates to CASSLYRTGSNEKLFF.

The gene calls are TRBV6-4 and TRBJ2-2; TRBD2 is a possible D gene (6 bases). V was clipped by 6 bases and J by 7 bases, with 12 bases between them. In germline, CDR1 is MRHNA, CDR2 SNTAGT. The CDR3 is 13 residues long. CDR3 protein: CASSVGGSGELFF. As DNA, the CDR3 is TGTGCCAGCAGCGTCGGGGGTAGCGGGGAGCTGTTTTTT.

The CDR3 DNA sequence: TGTGCCAGCTCACCAGTCCGCCAGCGGGGGAGGTACAATGAGCAGTTCTTC. Translated, it gives CASSPVRQRGRYNEQFF. The rearrangement uses TRBV18 and TRBJ2-1, with 8 bases fitting TRBD2. The CDR3 is 17 amino acids. The trim removed 2 bases at V and 4 bases at J, leaving 10 bases unmatched. Germline assignment: CDR1 KGHSH and CDR2 LQKENI.

The rearrangement joins TRBV29-1 to TRBJ2-5; 9 nucleotides agree with TRBD1. The germline V gene has CDR1 SQVTM and CDR2 ANQGSEA. The CDR3 has 12 amino acids. The ends lost 7 bases at V and 7 bases at J; junction bases unmatched: 7. For the CDR3, the DNA is TGCAGCGGCGGGGACAGGGAAGGGACCCAGTACTTC. Translating gives CSGGDREGTQYF.

This clone was recorded once. V is TRBV30 and J is TRBJ1-1; TRBD1 is a possible D gene (5 bases). Germline V lookup: CDR1 GTSNPN, CDR2 SVGIG (reference sequence). This CDR3 contains 12 residues. V was shortened by 4 bases and J by 5 bases, with 11 bases between the two germline ends. CDR3 residues: CAWISGGTEAFF. As DNA, the CDR3 is TGTGCCTGGATTTCGGGGGGAACTGAAGCTTTCTTT.

The V call is TRBV6-5, the J call TRBJ1-2, with 9 bases identical to TRBD1. The CDR3 spans 15 residues. Germline V CDR1 and CDR2: MNHEY, SVGAGI. The ends lost 0 bases at V and 4 bases at J; junction bases unmatched: 3. CDR3: CASSYSGTGSYGYTF. The CDR3 DNA reads TGTGCCAGCAGTTACTCCGGGACAGGGAGCTATGGCTACACCTTC.

The chain combines TRBV29-1 with TRBJ2-5; D gene unclear. Between the trimmed V and J ends, which lost 4 bases and 5 bases, there was a span of 5 bases. This CDR3 has 10 amino acids. Per the germline V gene, CDR1 is SQVTM and CDR2 is ANQGSEA. CDR3 residues: CSVALETQYF. CDR3 DNA sequence: TGCAGCGTTGCCCTGGAGACCCAGTACTTC. Full variable domain (outside the CDR3, taken from reference TRBV29-1 and TRBJ2-5): SAVISQKPSRDICQRGTSLTIQCQVDSQVTMMFWYRQQPGQSLTLIATANQGSEATYESGFVIDKFPISRPNLTFSTLTVSNMSPEDSSIYLCSVALETQYFGPGTRLLVL.

A few counts support this clone. V usage is TRBV5-1 and J usage is TRBJ1-1; D may be TRBD1 (5 bases). This CDR3 spans 14 amino acids. The germline CDR1 and CDR2 sequences are SGHRS and YFSETQ. V was clipped by 2 bases and J by 5 bases, with 13 bases between them. CDR3 protein: CASSFGGGVTEAFF. CDR3 bases: TGCGCCAGCAGCTTTGGGGGAGGGGTAACTGAAGCTTTCTTT.

V gene TRBV11-2 combines with J gene TRBJ1-6, with TRBD1 matching over 7 bases. With 3 bases clipped from V and 9 bases from J, the junction kept 5 bases outside the gene matches. The CDR3 has 14 residues. In germline, CDR1 is SGHAT, CDR2 FQNNGV. CDR3 DNA sequence: TGTGCCAGCAGCTTCCCCGACAGGGTTTCACCCCTCCACTTT. Amino acid sequence: CASSFPDRVSPLHF.

The chain links TRBV6-1 to TRBJ1-5, with a tentative D call TRBD1 (5 bases). Germline CDR1 reads MNHNS; CDR2 reads SASEGT. The CDR3 spans 14 residues. The germline V and J ends were trimmed by 3 bases and 8 bases, with 14 bases remaining between them. The CDR3 reads CASSEGGSVEPQHF. CDR3 bases: TGTGCCAGCAGTGAGGGGGGAAGTGTGGAGCCCCAGCATTTT.

This chain connects TRBV14 to TRBJ2-1; 11 bases are shared with TRBD2. The germline V gene has CDR1 SGHDN and CDR2 FVKESK. Germline trimming cut 4 bases from V and 1 base from J; bases unmatched to any gene: 9. The length of the CDR3 is 18 residues. DNA of the CDR3: TGTGCCAGCAGCCCCTTAGCGGGGGGGCCTCGGTCCTACAATGAGCAGTTCTTC. Translation: CASSPLAGGPRSYNEQFF.

The chain links TRBV18 to TRBJ1-3; 7 bases line up with TRBD1. In germline, CDR1 is KGHSH, CDR2 LQKENI. The CDR3 sequence is 18 residues long. The V segment lost 3 bases and the J segment 1 base; nucleotides outside the gene matches: 12. This chain's CDR3 is CASSPTSEEGASGNTIYF. The CDR3 region has the DNA TGTGCCAGCTCACCGACCTCCGAGGAGGGGGCTTCTGGAAACACCATATATTTT.

This clone has only one observation. This chain joins TRBV6-5 and TRBJ1-1; 10 nucleotides match TRBD1. The CDR3 has 15 residues. Germline V gene data show CDR1 as MNHEY and CDR2 as SVGAGI. V was pared by 9 bases and J by 4 bases, with 11 bases of the junction left unmatched. The CDR3 region has the DNA TGTGCCAGTAGGCTTTCATGGACAGGGGGCACTGAAGCTTTCTTT. Protein product: CASRLSWTGGTEAFF.

This chain links TRBV7-9 with TRBJ1-4; D gene ambiguous. This CDR3 has 12 amino acids. V lost 6 bases, J lost 11 bases, and 13 bases lay in between. The germline V gene encodes CDR1 SEHNR and CDR2 FQNEAQ (reference sequence). CDR3 DNA sequence: TGTGCCAGCAGGTCCGGCGGCGACAAACTGTTTTTT. This translates into CASRSGGDKLFF.

The V gene is TRBV5-1, the J gene TRBJ1-2; D not resolved. The V and J ends lost 0 bases and 4 bases respectively, with 10 bases between them. This CDR3 is 14 amino acids long. Germline-derived CDR1 and CDR2 are SGHRS and YFSETQ. The CDR3 here is CASSLDWSGYGYTF. CDR3 DNA: TGCGCCAGCAGCTTGGATTGGTCGGGCTATGGCTACACCTTC.

Turning to this clone: Distinct nucleotide sequences in the sample also encode this CDR3. Written as DNA, the CDR3 is TGTGCCAGCAGTTACTCGGGGGCGGGCGGGGAGCTGTTTTTT. It encodes CASSYSGAGGELFF. The gene calls are TRBV6-5 and TRBJ2-2, with TRBD1 as a possible D gene (6 bases). Germline CDR1 MNHEY, CDR2 SVGAGI. CDR3 length: 14 residues. Trimming left V 0 bases short and J 7 bases short, with 9 bases between.

The chain combines TRBV19 with TRBJ1-4; no clear D. Trimming removed 1 base from V and 0 bases from J, with 6 bases in between. The CDR3 covers 15 residues. Germline V gene sequence: CDR1 LNHDA, CDR2 SQIVND (reference sequence). In DNA form, the CDR3 reads TGTGCCAGTAGTATAGCTGTTGCAACTAATGAAAAACTGTTTTTT. It specifies CASSIAVATNEKLFF.

There are a few counts of this clone. This chain joins TRBV5-6 and TRBJ2-7; 9 bases are shared with TRBD1. The CDR3 runs 14 residues. The germline V gene has CDR1 SGHDT and CDR2 YYEEEE. The junction had 2 bases not matched to a gene; V was cut back by 3 bases and J by 1 base. The CDR3 is CASSWGTGSYEQYF. As DNA, the CDR3 is TGTGCCAGCAGCTGGGGGACAGGGTCCTACGAGCAGTACTTC.